The 18 T cell receptor beta chains presented below share a single source sample, sequenced in a study of blood T cell repertoires in COVID-19. Measured with immunoSEQ multiplex PCR; TCRdb has only the in-frame clones, and not every one. The profile shows approximately 480,000 clones, about 90% of them singletons. Sequencing was done on a sample of PBMCs or T cells enriched from blood (not recorded which). All receptors come from a woman under 30 who had recovered from COVID-19.

The rearrangement joins TRBV27 to TRBJ2-7; D is unresolved. Germline CDR1 is MNHEY and CDR2 is SMNVEV (reference sequence). The CDR3 is 13 residues long. The V end lost 7 bases, the J end lost 4 bases, and 14 bases lay between the germline ends. The CDR3 DNA sequence: TGTGCCAGCACCCTACCCCCTTGGTACGAGCAGTACTTC. It specifies CASTLPPWYEQYF.

V and J are TRBV5-1 and TRBJ2-7, with D uncertain. In germline, CDR1 is SGHRS, CDR2 YFSETQ. V lost 0 bases to trimming and J lost 4 bases, with 8 bases between them. This CDR3 has 13 residues. CDR3 in amino acids: CASSLDKSYEQYF. Here the CDR3 DNA reads TGCGCCAGCAGCTTGGATAAGAGTTACGAGCAGTACTTC.

The chain carries TRBV27 and TRBJ1-5; D is undetermined. Per the germline V gene, CDR1 is MNHEY and CDR2 is SMNVEV (reference sequence). The length of the CDR3 is 13 residues. Here the CDR3 reads CSAAAHLNQPQHF. DNA for the CDR3: TGTTCAGCAGCGGCACACCTCAATCAGCCCCAGCATTTT.

The chain has TRBV7-8 and TRBJ2-1; 7 positions match TRBD2. There are 16 residues in the CDR3. The J segment lost 9 bases and the V segment lost 1 base, leaving 12 bases of the junction unmatched. Germline lookup yields CDR1 SGHVS and CDR2 FQNEAQ. CDR3 protein: CASSLVGAGIGGEQFF. Here the CDR3 DNA reads TGTGCCAGCAGCTTAGTGGGAGCGGGAATAGGAGGTGAGCAGTTCTTC. Looking up the rest from reference TRBV7-8 and TRBJ2-1 gives the full variable domain: GAGVSQSPRYKVAKRGQDVALRCDPISGHVSLFWYQQALGQGPEFLTYFQNEAQLDKSGLPSDRFFAERPEGSVSTLKIQRTQQEDSAVYLCASSLVGAGIGGEQFFGPGTRLTVL.

This chain links TRBV19 with TRBJ1-1, with D possibly matching TRBD1 (5 bases). In germline, CDR1 is LNHDA, CDR2 SQIVND (reference sequence). The CDR3 contains 16 residues. V was cut by 1 base and J by 1 base, with 13 bases left in between. CDR3 nucleotides: TGTGCCAGTAGTATAGGGGGCCTTCGAGAGAACACTGAAGCTTTCTTT. This codes for CASSIGGLRENTEAFF. Combining the CDR3 with reference TRBV19 and TRBJ1-1 gives the whole variable domain DGGITQSPKYLFRKEGQNVTLSCEQNLNHDAMYWYRQDPGQGLRLIYYSQIVNDFQKGDIAEGYSVSREKKESFPLTVTSAQKNPTAFYLCASSIGGLRENTEAFFGQGTRLTVV.

The CDR3 nucleotides read TGTGCCAGTAGTTTTGGCCGGAGCGGTAGTTCACCCCTCCACTTT. Residues: CASSFGRSGSSPLHF. The J gene is TRBJ1-6, the V gene TRBV19; no clear D gene. The CDR3 totals 15 residues. V shed 5 bases and J shed 9 bases, with 17 bases lying between them. CDR1 LNHDA and CDR2 SQIVND come from the germline V gene (reference sequence).

The V and J genes are TRBV6-5 and TRBJ2-3; no firm D call. The CDR3 totals 12 residues. V gave up 2 bases and J gave up 5 bases, with 5 bases separating them. Germline CDR1 and CDR2: MNHEY and SVGAGI. CDR3 residues: CASSYIRDTQYF. As DNA, the CDR3 is TGTGCCAGCAGTTACATTAGAGATACGCAGTATTTT.

V usage is TRBV7-9 and J usage is TRBJ2-1; 11 nucleotides agree with TRBD2. Trimming cost V 4 bases and J 4 bases; bases outside gene matches: 6. Germline lookup yields CDR1 SEHNR and CDR2 FQNEAQ (reference sequence). The CDR3 is 16 amino acids. In DNA form, the CDR3 reads TGTGCCAGCAGCTCCCTAGCGGGGGGCTTGTACAATGAGCAGTTCTTC. This sequence encodes CASSSLAGGLYNEQFF.

The count of this clone is one. The chain uses TRBV3-1 (or the pseudogene TRBV3-2) and TRBJ2-3, with D perhaps TRBD2 (6 bases). The germline V gene encodes CDR1 LGHDT and CDR2 YNNKEL (reference sequence). Trimming removed 0 bases at V and 5 bases at J, with 15 bases between. The CDR3 consists of 16 residues. Here the CDR3 reads CASSQEKRGSKDTQYF. As DNA, the CDR3 is TGTGCCAGCAGCCAAGAAAAACGGGGGTCTAAAGATACGCAGTATTTT.

The chain links TRBV19 to TRBJ1-2; 11 nucleotides align to TRBD1. J gave up 4 bases and V 4 bases, and 5 bases lay outside the gene matches. There are 15 residues in the CDR3. The germline V gene encodes CDR1 LNHDA and CDR2 SQIVND (reference sequence). CDR3 loop: CASSTGTGGLYGYTF. The CDR3 coding sequence is TGTGCCAGTAGTACCGGGACAGGGGGGCTCTATGGCTACACCTTC.

The gene calls are TRBV2 and TRBJ2-3, with D possibly matching TRBD2 (6 bases). Per germline, CDR1 SNHLY and CDR2 FYNNEI. This CDR3 has 17 amino acids. V was clipped by 0 bases and J by 5 bases, with 18 bases between them. The CDR3 is CASSEAGRGYFIDTQYF. In DNA form, the CDR3 reads TGTGCCAGCAGTGAAGCAGGCCGGGGGTACTTTATAGATACGCAGTATTTT.

The chain uses TRBV7-3 and TRBJ2-3; D is possibly TRBD1 (6 bases). Germline V gene data show CDR1 as SGHTA and CDR2 as FQGTGA. Trimming left V 5 bases short and J 4 bases short, with 13 bases between. This CDR3 spans 14 amino acids. CDR3 region: CASSISGVADTQYF. The DNA of the CDR3 is TGTGCCAGCAGCATATCAGGGGTAGCAGATACGCAGTATTTT.

The chain uses TRBV11-2 and TRBJ2-7, with D possibly being TRBD2 (9 bases). Germline loops: CDR1 SGHAT, CDR2 FQNNGV. The CDR3 contains 15 residues. V was pared by 3 bases and J by 6 bases, with 18 bases between. The CDR3 region is CASSLASGGTGEQYF. The CDR3 DNA reads TGTGCCAGCAGCTTGGCAAGCGGGGGGACAGGCGAGCAGTACTTC. The full variable domain, with the rest looked up from reference TRBV11-2 and TRBJ2-7, is EAGVAQSPRYKIIEKRQSVAFWCNPISGHATLYWYQQILGQGPKLLIQFQNNGVVDDSQLPKDRFSAERLKGVDSTLKIQPAKLEDSAVYLCASSLASGGTGEQYFGPGTRLTVT.

A single count supports this clone. The V gene is TRBV6-5, the J gene TRBJ1-5; D call uncertain. The germline gives CDR1 MNHEY, CDR2 SVGAGI. V lost 5 bases and J lost 7, with 9 bases in between. The CDR3 is 12 residues long. The CDR3 here is CASSPPRQPQHF. The CDR3 nucleotides are TGTGCCAGCAGTCCTCCCAGACAGCCCCAGCATTTT.

The genes are TRBV19 and TRBJ1-2; no clear D. The CDR3 contains 13 residues. Deletions cut 3 bases from V and 6 bases from J, with 11 bases between. Looked up from germline, CDR1 is LNHDA and CDR2 is SQIVND (reference sequence). The CDR3 spells CASSISRRDGYTF. CDR3 coding DNA: TGTGCCAGTAGTATTTCTCGGCGGGATGGCTACACCTTC. Full variable domain (missing parts from reference TRBV19 and TRBJ1-2): DGGITQSPKYLFRKEGQNVTLSCEQNLNHDAMYWYRQDPGQGLRLIYYSQIVNDFQKGDIAEGYSVSREKKESFPLTVTSAQKNPTAFYLCASSISRRDGYTFGSGTRLTVV.

V usage is TRBV4-1 and J usage is TRBJ1-3; TRBD1 might be the D (6 bases). The V and J ends lost 3 bases and 9 bases respectively, with 15 bases between them. The CDR3 sequence is 14 residues long. The germline V gene has CDR1 MGHRA and CDR2 YSYEKL. The CDR3 sequence is CASSQIQGQGTIYF. DNA of the CDR3: TGCGCCAGCAGCCAGATACAGGGTCAAGGCACCATATATTTT.

This rearrangement joins TRBV6-5 to TRBJ2-1; 7 positions match TRBD2. With 4 bases clipped from V and 5 bases from J, the junction kept 11 bases outside the gene matches. CDR1 MNHEY and CDR2 SVGAGI come from the germline V gene. The CDR3 loop spans 16 amino acids. The chain's CDR3 is CASSSSLGTTDNEQFF. The CDR3 coding sequence is TGTGCCAGCAGTTCTTCCCTCGGGACTACCGACAATGAGCAGTTCTTC.

The chain links TRBV5-1 to TRBJ2-1; 8 bases are shared with TRBD2. The V gene end was trimmed by 4 bases and the J gene end by 4 bases; junction bases not matched to a gene: 7. Germline V gene data show CDR1 as SGHRS and CDR2 as YFSETQ. The CDR3 is made up of 15 amino acids. The CDR3 nucleotides read TGCGCCAGCAGCGCCGAAGCGGGGGAATACAATGAGCAGTTCTTC. Its translation: CASSAEAGEYNEQFF.